What follows are 18 T cell receptor beta chains derived from one specimen sequenced in a study of Graves' ophthalmopathy and Graves' hyperthyroidism. TCR beta CDR3 amplification used RNA transcripts. Investigators did first-round RT-PCR with HTBI primers, then second-round multiplex PCR. TCRdb called the multiplex PCR reads again in MiXCR, with one record for every CDR3 protein. Of about 550,000 distinct CDR3 sequences in the sample, about 35% are singletons; the top ten hold 3.5% to 5%. Source material: peripheral blood or thyroid tissue (not recorded which). Every receptor here comes from an adult man with Graves' hyperthyroidism.

This clonotype was detected once. The chain has TRBV29-1 and TRBJ1-1; 8 nucleotides match TRBD1. Germline CDR1 and CDR2: SQVTM and ANQGSEA. The CDR3 is 13 residues long. V was pared by 8 bases and J by 0 bases, with 5 bases of the junction left unmatched. In nucleotides, the CDR3 is TGCAGCTCCCGGACAGGGTTGAACACTGAAGCTTTCTTT. The encoded protein is CSSRTGLNTEAFF.

Details on this clonotype: One end of the junction does not line up with germline, which may come from a read error. This chain uses TRBV29-1 with TRBJ2-5, with D perhaps matching TRBD1 or TRBD2 (5 bases each). Per germline, CDR1 SQVTM and CDR2 ANQGSEA. The CDR3 spans 15 residues. CDR3: CSAPLGPGGKDTQYF. The CDR3 coding sequence is TGCAGCGCCCCATTGGGACCGGGTGGAAAAGACACCCAGTACTTC. The full variable domain, in which reference TRBV29-1 and TRBJ2-5 provide the parts outside the CDR3, is SAVISQKPSRDICQRGTSLTIQCQVDSQVTMMFWYRQQPGQSLTLIATANQGSEATYESGFVIDKFPISRPNLTFSTLTVSNMSPEDSSIYLCSAPLGPGGKDTQYFGPGTRLLVL.

This clonotype was detected a few times. This chain joins TRBV6-1 and TRBJ2-2; D remains unclear. Germline CDR1 is MNHNS and CDR2 is SASEGT. The CDR3 has 13 residues. Trimming shortened V by 2 bases and J by 4 bases, and 5 bases separated the two germline ends. The CDR3 DNA sequence: TGTGCCAGCAGTGAACGTCTCACCGGGGAGCTGTTTTTT. It encodes CASSERLTGELFF.

The sample holds many counts of this clonotype. V and J are TRBV10-3 and TRBJ1-3, with 7 bases aligning to TRBD1. The V gene's germline CDR1 is ENHRY and CDR2 SYGVKD. The CDR3 runs to 13 residues. Trimming at V came to 6 bases and at J to 4 bases, leaving 3 bases not matched to a gene. The CDR3 DNA sequence: TGTGCCATCAGCACAGGGGTGGGAAACACCATATATTTT. Its translation: CAISTGVGNTIYF.

In this sample, this clonotype turned up once. No conserved phenylalanine or tryptophan is present at the end of the CDR3, so a read error is the likely explanation. This chain links TRBV10-3 with TRBJ1-5; 8 bases are shared with TRBD1. The CDR3 has 13 amino acids. Germline CDR1 reads ENHRY; CDR2 reads SYGVKD. CDR3 in DNA: TGTGCCAGCAGTCAGGACAGGGATCAGCCCCAGCATTCA. Translation: CASSQDRDQPQHS.

This clonotype was seen repeatedly, ten times or more. This rearrangement joins TRBV9 to TRBJ2-7, with 10 positions matching TRBD2. Germline-derived CDR1 and CDR2 are SGDLS and YYNGEE. V gave up 0 bases and J gave up 4 bases; unmatched junction bases: 7. The CDR3 consists of 16 residues. The CDR3 DNA sequence: TGTGCCAGCAGCGTAGGCGGCCTAGCGGGAGCTTACGAGCAGTACTTC. Protein product: CASSVGGLAGAYEQYF.

This chain joins TRBV29-1 and TRBJ1-5; D gene unclear. Germline V gene sequence: CDR1 SQVTM, CDR2 ANQGSEA. The V and J ends lost 8 bases and 0 bases respectively, with 17 bases between them. The CDR3 extends over 15 amino acids. The CDR3 here is CSSYDRPDSNQPQHF. CDR3 bases: TGCAGCAGTTACGACCGCCCAGATAGCAATCAGCCCCAGCATTTT.

This clonotype was detected only once. The V gene is TRBV7-2, the J gene TRBJ2-7; weak D call: TRBD2 (6 bases). The CDR3 runs 15 residues. Germline V CDR1 and CDR2: SGHTA, FQGNSA. Trimming took off 5 bases at V and 7 bases at J, with 21 bases between the two ends. The CDR3 loop is CASSRMEGLHNEQYF. The CDR3 nucleotides read TGTGCCAGCAGCCGGATGGAGGGCTTACACAATGAGCAGTACTTC.

This clonotype appeared many times. The V gene is TRBV15, the J gene TRBJ1-1; no definite D call. The V and J ends lost 5 bases and 0 bases respectively, with 13 bases between them. Germline V gene sequence: CDR1 LNHNV, CDR2 YYDKDF (reference sequence). The length of the CDR3 is 15 residues. CDR3 sequence: CATSRTRIVNTEAFF. The CDR3 DNA is TGTGCCACCAGCCGTACAAGGATCGTGAACACTGAAGCTTTCTTT.

J is TRBJ2-6 and V is TRBV15; maybe TRBD1 (5 bases). The CDR3 loop spans 16 amino acids. CDR1 and CDR2 from the germline V gene are LNHNV and YYDKDF (reference sequence). The germline V and J ends were trimmed by 3 bases and 0 bases, with 9 bases remaining between them. CDR3 loop: CATSSRQFSGANVLTF. The DNA for the CDR3 is TGTGCCACCAGCAGCCGACAGTTCTCTGGGGCCAACGTCCTGACTTTC.

CDR3 region: CSVESTTDTQYF. The CDR3 coding sequence is TGCAGCGTTGAATCTACCACAGATACGCAGTATTTT. The chain carries TRBV29-1 and TRBJ2-3; D is unclear. Germline V lookup: CDR1 SQVTM, CDR2 ANQGSEA. The CDR3 length is 12 residues. V lost 2 bases and J 2 bases, leaving 5 bases between the germline ends.

V and J are TRBV20-1 and TRBJ1-5; 8 bases align to TRBD1. The CDR3 length is 12 residues. Germline lookup yields CDR1 DFQATT and CDR2 SNEGSKA (reference sequence). The V gene end was trimmed by 5 bases and the J gene end by 11 bases; junction bases not matched to a gene: 8. The CDR3 DNA follows: TGCAGTGCTCGACAGGGACAGGAGACCCAGCATTTT. Amino acids: CSARQGQETQHF.

This clonotype was recorded many times. As the CDR3 is not closed by the conserved phenylalanine or tryptophan, this likely results from a read error. Because the CDR3's place on the DNA is in doubt, the DNA is left out and the CDR3 is given as listed by TCRdb. V and J are TRBV19 and TRBJ1-1; TRBD1 is the table's D call, not checked against the DNA. The CDR3 is 12 residues long, counting both termini. CDR1 is LNHDA, CDR2 SQIVND, per germline (reference sequence). CDR3 loop: CASSTGTGVFES.

The rearrangement uses TRBV20-1 and TRBJ2-5; 8 nucleotides agree with TRBD2. Germline lookup yields CDR1 DFQATT and CDR2 SNEGSKA (reference sequence). The CDR3 has 12 amino acids. V dropped 3 bases and J dropped 7; count of bases not matched to a gene: 4. This CDR3 reads CSASPGGVTQYF. CDR3 bases: TGCAGTGCTAGCCCGGGGGGGGTGACCCAGTACTTC.

This clonotype occurred once. J is TRBJ2-3 and V is TRBV7-2; D is perhaps TRBD2 (6 bases). Germline CDR1 is SGHTA and CDR2 is FQGNSA. V lost 7 bases to trimming and J lost 1 base, with 9 bases between them. This CDR3 spans 13 amino acids. The CDR3 coding sequence is TGTGCCAGCACCAGACTAGGCACAGATACGCAGTATTTT. This gives the protein CASTRLGTDTQYF.

The chain is built from TRBV25-1 and TRBJ2-3; 8 bases match TRBD2. The V gene's germline CDR1 is MGHDK and CDR2 SYGVNS. V lost 4 bases, J lost 2 bases, and 5 bases stayed unmatched. The CDR3 runs 15 residues. This chain's CDR3 is CASSAGGVYTDTQYF. The CDR3 nucleotides read TGTGCCAGCAGTGCGGGGGGGGTCTACACAGATACGCAGTATTTT. Drawing the rest from reference TRBV25-1 and TRBJ2-3, the complete variable domain is EADIYQTPRYLVIGTGKKITLECSQTMGHDKMYWYQQDPGMELHLIHYSYGVNSTEKGDLSSESTVSRIRTEHFPLTLESARPSHTSQYLCASSAGGVYTDTQYFGPGTRLTVL.

This clonotype showed up just a few times. The chain couples TRBV7-2 to TRBJ2-4, with TRBD2 identical over 8 bases. In germline, CDR1 is SGHTA, CDR2 FQGNSA. The CDR3 is 14 amino acids. V shed 9 bases, J shed 5 bases, and the junction held 9 bases outside the gene matches. CDR3: CASIPGGNENIQYF. For the CDR3, the DNA is TGTGCCAGTATCCCGGGGGGGAATGAAAACATTCAGTACTTC.

The chain recombines TRBV20-1 with TRBJ2-7; maybe TRBD2 (6 bases). The V end lost 7 bases, the J end lost 7 bases, and 14 bases lay between the germline ends. Germline loops: CDR1 DFQATT, CDR2 SNEGSKA (reference sequence). CDR3 length: 11 amino acids. In DNA, the CDR3 is TGCAGTGTCGGAGGGGCCGGGGAGCAGTACTTC. Its protein is CSVGGAGEQYF.